The 27 T cell receptor beta chains below all came from one sample that was sequenced in a study of prognosis after radiotherapy for stage I lung cancer. Amplification of the TCR beta CDR3 (from genomic DNA) was done by two-round multiplex PCR. Primers were specific to each TRBV and TRBJ gene in first-round PCR. TCRdb redid the calling of the multiplex PCR reads with MiXCR, one entry per CDR3 protein. The sample holds about 47,000 distinct CDR3 sequences; about 37% are singletons and the top ten take about a tenth. The source material was PBMCs, sampled before or after stereotactic body radiation therapy (not recorded which). All receptors derive from a donor aged 50 or older with non-small cell lung cancer.

Concerning this clonotype: One end of the junction varies from germline; a read error may be responsible. The J gene is TRBJ2-1, the V gene TRBV27, with D maybe TRBD2 (5 bases). The germline V gene encodes CDR1 MNHEY and CDR2 SMNVEV (reference sequence). CDR3 length equals 16 residues. CDR3 bases: TGTGCCATCAGTCTATCGTTTAGTGGGAGTAGGAATGAGCAGTTCTTC. This translates into CAISLSFSGSRNEQFF.

As regards this clonotype: A much larger clone differs from this one at a single base, so this may be a read error. The genes are TRBV12-3 or TRBV12-4 and TRBJ1-1; no clear D gene. The CDR3 is 15 residues long. CDR3 sequence (DNA): TGTGCCAGCAGTACTAGGACCCTGGGCCACACTGAAACTTTCTTT. This translates into CASSTRTLGHTETFF.

The sample holds many counts of this clonotype. The J gene is TRBJ2-1, the V gene TRBV20-1; D perhaps matches TRBD2 (6 bases). The germline V and J ends were trimmed by 4 bases and 1 base, with 11 bases remaining between them. The germline gives CDR1 DFQATT, CDR2 SNEGSKA (reference sequence). The CDR3 contains 14 residues. The CDR3 region is CSAMKGGSYNEQFF. For the CDR3, the DNA is TGCAGTGCTATGAAGGGAGGTTCCTACAATGAGCAGTTCTTC.

J is TRBJ1-6 and V is TRBV7-2; 8 bases fit TRBD1. CDR1 is SGHTA and CDR2 is FQGNSA in the germline V gene. V shed 10 bases and J 10 bases; nucleotides not matched to a gene: 18. The CDR3 loop spans 16 amino acids. The DNA of the CDR3 is TGTGCCATCATCCCGAGGACAGGGCTTATCCCATCACCCCTCCACTTT. Translating it yields CAIIPRTGLIPSPLHF. Drawing the rest from reference TRBV7-2 and TRBJ1-6, the complete variable domain is GAGVSQSPSNKVTEKGKDVELRCDPISGHTALYWYRQSLGQGLEFLIYFQGNSAPDKSGLPSDRFSAERTGGSVSTLTIQRTQQEDSAVYLCAIIPRTGLIPSPLHFGNGTRLTVT.

This clonotype has a count of ten or more. The V gene is TRBV5-6, the J gene TRBJ1-4; no clear D. Germline V gene data show CDR1 as SGHDT and CDR2 as YYEEEE. V lost 4 bases and J lost 7, with 14 bases in between. The CDR3 has 14 amino acids. The CDR3 region is CASSPMMDSEKLFF. CDR3 DNA: TGTGCCAGCAGCCCCATGATGGATAGTGAAAAACTGTTTTTT.

This clonotype has at least ten counts. The chain is built from TRBV29-1 and TRBJ2-7, with TRBD1 matching 10 bases. CDR1 is SQVTM, CDR2 ANQGSEA, per germline. The CDR3 covers 16 residues. V dropped 2 bases and J dropped 1; count of bases not matched to a gene: 8. In DNA, the CDR3 is TGCAGCGTTGAAAGGTTGTCGGGACAGGGGTCCTACGAGCAGTACTTC. Encoded protein: CSVERLSGQGSYEQYF.

This clonotype was picked up many times. The chain employs TRBV20-1 and TRBJ1-4; D is uncertain. The V gene's germline CDR1 is DFQATT and CDR2 SNEGSKA (reference sequence). The CDR3 has 14 amino acids. The V end lost 6 bases, the J end lost 8 bases, and 19 bases lay between the germline ends. In DNA form, the CDR3 reads TGCAGTGCCAAGCCACCTACGAGGGCGGAAAAACTGTTTTTT. Translating it yields CSAKPPTRAEKLFF.

This clonotype was detected ten times or more. The chain uses TRBV20-1 and TRBJ1-1, with D unclear. Germline V gene data show CDR1 as DFQATT and CDR2 as SNEGSKA (reference sequence). The CDR3 runs 13 residues. V lost 5 bases and J 4 bases, leaving 14 bases between the germline ends. Here the CDR3 reads CSAFPSGITEAFF. CDR3 sequence (DNA): TGCAGTGCTTTCCCCAGTGGGATCACTGAAGCTTTCTTT.

Note on this clonotype: A much larger clone differs by one base, so this may be a read error. The chain combines TRBV6-2 or TRBV6-3 with TRBJ2-3, with D maybe TRBD2 (6 bases). CDR1 and CDR2 (germline): MNHEY, SVGEGT. This CDR3 contains 13 residues. V lost 5 bases, J lost 7 bases, and 13 bases lay in between. The CDR3 loop reads CASSQRDWYTQYF. In DNA, the CDR3 is TGTGCCAGCAGTCAACGGGACTGGTATACGCAGTATTTT.

This clonotype has a count of ten or more. V usage is TRBV18 and J usage is TRBJ2-3; D uncertain. V lost 8 bases, J lost 4 bases, and 10 bases lay in between. Germline assignment: CDR1 KGHSH and CDR2 LQKENI. The CDR3 is 12 amino acids. DNA for the CDR3: TGTGCCAGCGCCCCAACCGCAGATACGCAGTATTTT. Translation: CASAPTADTQYF.

This clonotype was counted ten times or more. The V call is TRBV24-1, the J call TRBJ2-2, with a tentative D call TRBD1 (6 bases). CDR3 length: 16 residues. Germline V gives CDR1 KGHDR, CDR2 SFDVKD. Trimming shortened V by 0 bases and J by 4 bases, and 11 bases separated the two germline ends. CDR3 in DNA: TGTGCCACCAGTGATTTGTATGGACAGCCCACCGGGGAGCTGTTTTTT. It encodes CATSDLYGQPTGELFF.

The V call is TRBV6-2 or TRBV6-3, the J call TRBJ2-7; D is perhaps TRBD2 (6 bases). The CDR3 is 13 residues long. Germline V gene data show CDR1 as MNHEY and CDR2 as SVGEGT. Deletions cut 6 bases from V and 6 bases from J, with 15 bases between. CDR3 residues: CASSTHQGGEQYF. CDR3 nucleotides: TGTGCCAGCAGCACCCACCAGGGAGGCGAGCAGTACTTC.

This clonotype has just one count. The chain joins TRBV7-2 to TRBJ2-2; D gene ambiguous. Germline V lookup: CDR1 SGHTA, CDR2 FQGNSA. Trimming left V 3 bases short and J 8 bases short, with 16 bases between. The CDR3 runs 15 residues. The CDR3 nucleotides are TGTGCCAGCAGCTTTGGGCATGGTATCTGGGGGGAGCTGTTTTTT. Its translation is CASSFGHGIWGELFF.

Concerning this clonotype itself: Possible read error: a much larger clone is one base away. The genes are TRBV6-1 and TRBJ2-7; 13 bases are shared with TRBD2. CDR1 and CDR2 (germline): MNHNS, SASEGT. There are 18 residues in the CDR3. After removal of 6 bases from V and 5 bases from J, the junction contained 16 bases not matched to a gene. This CDR3 is CASSRLLGLAGFRNEQYF. Written as DNA, the CDR3 is TGTGCCAGCAGCCGACTGTTGGGACTAGCGGGATTTCGGAACGAGCAGTACTTC.

To note about this clonotype: Given a much more abundant clone one base away, this may be a read error. The chain joins TRBV20-1 to TRBJ2-3; possibly TRBD2 for D (5 bases). Per the germline V gene, CDR1 is DFQATT and CDR2 is SNEGSKA (reference sequence). This CDR3 has 12 residues. This chain's CDR3 is CIIQTIRRTQYF. CDR3 nucleotide sequence: TGCATCATACAGACAATCCGGAGGACGCAGTATTTT.

Concerning this clonotype: A read error is likely here: a far larger clone is one base away. The V call is TRBV6-9, the J call TRBJ1-1; no clear D. Germline loops: CDR1 MNHGY, CDR2 SVAAGI. The CDR3 is made up of 13 amino acids. V was cut by 7 bases and J by 5 bases, with 14 bases left in between. CDR3 amino acids: CASIYLYTTEAFF. The DNA of the CDR3 is TGTGCCAGCATTTACTTATACACAACTGAAGCTTTCTTT.

This clonotype was observed many times. The V gene is TRBV10-3, the J gene TRBJ2-3; TRBD2 aligns across 10 bases. CDR1 and CDR2 (germline): ENHRY, SYGVKD. V trimming: 5 bases; J trimming: 5 bases; junction bases outside the gene matches: 4. This CDR3 comprises 14 residues. CDR3 coding DNA: TGTGCCATCAGTATAGCGGGAGGCAGAGATACGCAGTATTTT. This translates into CAISIAGGRDTQYF.

This clonotype was found many times. The V and J genes are TRBV9 and TRBJ1-2; D is ambiguous. Trimming took off 5 bases at V and 2 bases at J, with 13 bases between the two ends. Germline lookup yields CDR1 SGDLS and CDR2 YYNGEE. The CDR3 is 14 residues long. CDR3 sequence reads: CASSAAVQNYGYTF. The CDR3, as DNA: TGTGCCAGCAGTGCGGCGGTCCAGAACTATGGCTACACCTTC.

This clonotype was picked up a small number of times. This may come from a read error, since a much larger clone is one base off. This chain connects TRBV5-1 to TRBJ1-1; no definite D call. Germline lookup yields CDR1 SGHRS and CDR2 YFSETQ. CDR3 length: 13 residues. CDR3 amino acids: CASSAAMNTEALF. The CDR3 nucleotides read TGCGCCAGCAGCGCGGCAATGAACACTGAAGCTTTATTT.

Remarks on this clonotype: This sequence may be a read error, since a much larger clone differs from it by one base. The J gene is TRBJ2-7, the V gene TRBV5-4; no reliable D call. The ends were cut back, 0 bases at V and 7 bases at J, with 8 bases in the middle. Per germline, CDR1 SGHNT and CDR2 YYREEE (reference sequence). The CDR3 is 12 amino acids. CDR3 sequence reads: CASSLEALEQYF. The CDR3 DNA sequence: TGTGCCAGCAGCTTGGAAGCGCTAGAGCAGTACTTC.

This clonotype was seen a handful of times. This may come from a read error, since a much larger clone is one base off. V gene TRBV6-2 or TRBV6-3 combines with J gene TRBJ2-1; TRBD2 aligns across 7 bases. From germline, CDR1 is MNHEY and CDR2 SVGEGT. V shed 1 base and J 6 bases; nucleotides not matched to a gene: 6. The CDR3 extends over 15 amino acids. CDR3 coding DNA: TGTGCCAGCAGTTACTGGCGGGAGTGCCGCAATGAGCAGTTCTTC. Translated: CASSYWRECRNEQFF.

A note on this clonotype: Possible read error: a much larger clone is one base away. The chain employs TRBV6-2 or TRBV6-3 and TRBJ2-7, with 10 bases that match TRBD2. Germline V gives CDR1 MNHEY, CDR2 SVGEGT. V shed 10 bases, J shed 4 bases, and the junction held 7 bases outside the gene matches. The CDR3 is 13 residues long. The DNA of the CDR3 is TGTGCCACCCGGGGACTAGCGTTTTACGAGCAGTACTTC. Residues: CATRGLAFYEQYF.

This clonotype came up many times. The V gene is TRBV28, the J gene TRBJ1-1; D remains unclear. This CDR3 has 14 residues. Trimming stripped 3 bases from V and 5 bases from J, with 13 bases between. CDR1 MDHEN and CDR2 SYDVKM come from the germline V gene. The CDR3 sequence is CASSFGGWETEAFF. As DNA, the CDR3 is TGTGCCAGCAGTTTCGGCGGCTGGGAGACTGAAGCTTTCTTT.

Of note for this clonotype: A far larger clone is only one base removed, so a read error is likely. The J gene is TRBJ1-2, the V gene TRBV6-8, with TRBD1 matching 9 bases. This CDR3 contains 15 residues. CDR1 is MNHGY, CDR2 SAAAGT, per germline. Trimming at V came to 6 bases and at J to 8 bases, leaving 13 bases not matched to a gene. The CDR3 bases are TGTGCCAGCAGCCACTCTCCGGGACAGGGAGGAGGCTACACCTTC. This sequence encodes CASSHSPGQGGGYTF.

V gene TRBV11-2 combines with J gene TRBJ2-2; TRBD1 aligns across 7 bases. This CDR3 region has 14 residues. Germline CDR1 SGHAT, CDR2 FQNNGV. V shed 4 bases and J 7 bases; nucleotides not matched to a gene: 6. CDR3 bases: TGTGCCAGCAGCTCCTTACAGGGGCACGGGGAGCTGTTTTTT. Its translation is CASSSLQGHGELFF.

V is TRBV20-1 and J is TRBJ2-1; TRBD2 agrees at 11 bases. The germline V gene has CDR1 DFQATT and CDR2 SNEGSKA (reference sequence). V shed 6 bases and J 6 bases; nucleotides not matched to a gene: 4. CDR3 length: 13 residues. CDR3 nucleotide sequence: TGCAGTGCAATTAGCGGGAGGGCCAATGAGCAGTTCTTC. Translation gives CSAISGRANEQFF.

This clonotype was recorded at least ten times. A much larger clonotype is one base distant, so this may be a read error. The J gene is TRBJ2-2, the V gene TRBV4-1; D remains unclear. CDR1 and CDR2 from the germline V gene are MGHRA and YSYEKL. V was shortened by 4 bases and J by 6 bases, with 15 bases between the two germline ends. The CDR3 covers 15 residues. The CDR3 is CASSRISVRAGELFF. The CDR3 nucleotides read TGCGCCAGCAGCCGCATAAGCGTGAGAGCCGGGGAGCTGTTTTTT.